The 3 T cell receptor beta chains presented below share a single source sample, sequenced in a study of shared clonotypes between healthy human individuals. The repertoire was sequenced with immunoSEQ multiplex PCR; TCRdb's copy has only in-frame clones and lacks some. The data contain about 1.5 million clones, around 98% of them seen just once; the ten biggest clones take up roughly 0.45%. The sample taken for sequencing was naive CD4+ T cells sorted from blood. Described subset: CD45RA+ positively selected. The receptors stem from a man in his thirties or forties in good health.

This sequence joins TRBV9 and TRBJ2-2; D is undetermined. The V end lost 0 bases, the J end lost 4 bases, and 7 bases lay between the germline ends. Germline CDR1 reads SGDLS; CDR2 reads YYNGEE. The CDR3 spans 14 residues. The CDR3 bases are TGTGCCAGCAGCGTAGTTGGAGCCACCGGGGAGCTGTTTTTT. Translation: CASSVVGATGELFF. Looking up the rest from reference TRBV9 and TRBJ2-2 gives the full variable domain: DSGVTQTPKHLITATGQRVTLRCSPRSGDLSVYWYQQSLDQGLQFLIQYYNGEERAKGNILERFSAQQFPDLHSELNLSSLELGDSALYFCASSVVGATGELFFGEGSRLTVL.

This clone was seen a single time. The chain carries TRBV30 and TRBJ1-2, with D possibly TRBD1 on 5 matching bases. Germline V gene sequence: CDR1 GTSNPN, CDR2 SVGIG (reference sequence). This CDR3 comprises 14 residues. V was trimmed by 0 bases and J by 7 bases, leaving 15 bases between them. The DNA for the CDR3 is TGTGCCTGGAGTGTTTGGGCCACTACAGGTGGCTACACCTTC. It is translated as CAWSVWATTGGYTF.

The chain couples TRBV7-9 to TRBJ2-2; D might be TRBD1 (6 bases). This CDR3 has 14 residues. The germline V gene encodes CDR1 SEHNR and CDR2 FQNEAQ (reference sequence). V shed 5 bases and J shed 4 bases, with 11 bases lying between them. CDR3 region: CASSAPQGTGELFF. The CDR3 DNA follows: TGTGCCAGCAGCGCCCCACAGGGCACCGGGGAGCTGTTTTTT.